This entry features one T cell receptor (beta chain) sequence. What it binds is unknown. This specimen comes from a study of T cell repertoires in cytomegalovirus infection. CDR3 length equals 11 residues. Germline V gene lookup returns CDR1 MGHRA and CDR2 YSYEKL. V was pared by 1 base and J by 7 bases, with 4 bases between. TCRdb used MiXCR to reprocess the reads, holding one entry per CDR3 protein. The profile covers about 89,000 distinct CDR3 sequences, with about 31% appearing a single time and less than 75% taken by the ten largest. The J gene is TRBJ1-2, the V gene TRBV4-1; D is unclear. The TCR originated in a human donor in good health (CMV status not recorded). Some clones in this sample may be carry-over from other donors' samples. This specimen consisted of CD8+ T cells from cultured PBMCs, obtained from culture after CMV antigen stimulation. CDR3 residues: CASSQGTGYTF. The CDR3 DNA follows: TGCGCCAGCAGCCAAGGGACTGGCTACACCTTC.